This passage covers 9 T cell receptor beta chains from one sample sequenced in a study of graft-versus-host responses after intestinal transplantation. Method: immunoSEQ multiplex PCR; TCRdb's copy keeps in-frame clones and lacks some. In the table there are 30,000 to 45,000 clones, around 83% of which are singletons. The sample here was PBMCs, taken approximately 1,000 days after transplant. Receptors were obtained from a human patient who received an intestinal transplant, so some T cells may come from the graft donor.

The chain recombines TRBV7-9 with TRBJ1-1; the D is unclear. Trimming left V 5 bases short and J 3 bases short, with 13 bases between. Germline CDR1 and CDR2: SEHNR and FQNEAQ (reference sequence). This CDR3 comprises 14 residues. CDR3 sequence: CASSLSARDTEAFF. The CDR3 DNA follows: TGTGCCAGCAGCCTATCAGCCCGGGACACTGAAGCTTTCTTT.

V is TRBV9 and J is TRBJ1-4; D uncertain. V was pared by 2 bases and J by 8 bases, with 10 bases between. This CDR3 region has 13 residues. CDR1 is SGDLS, CDR2 YYNGEE, per germline. CDR3 in DNA: TGTGCCAGCAGCGTTGGCAGCGGGGAAAAACTGTTTTTT. It yields the protein CASSVGSGEKLFF.

V is TRBV2 and J is TRBJ2-3, with 15 bases that match TRBD2. Germline V gives CDR1 SNHLY, CDR2 FYNNEI. The length of the CDR3 is 18 residues. Trimming took 5 bases from V and 4 from J; bases not matched to a gene: 10. The CDR3 reads CASSPGLAGGKMSDTQYF. The DNA for the CDR3 is TGTGCCAGCAGTCCGGGACTAGCGGGGGGTAAAATGTCAGATACGCAGTATTTT.

V is TRBV27 and J is TRBJ2-6; D is ambiguous. Germline V gene sequence: CDR1 MNHEY, CDR2 SMNVEV (reference sequence). This CDR3 region has 16 residues. Between the trimmed V and J ends, which lost 5 bases and 0 bases, there was a span of 11 bases. CDR3 coding DNA: TGTGCCAGCAGTCCACGACTCCTCTCTGGGGCCAACGTCCTGACTTTC. Protein sequence: CASSPRLLSGANVLTF.

Written as DNA, the CDR3 is TGCGCCAGCAGTGACTTGGGGACAGGGACCTACGAGCAGTACTTC. Translated: CASSDLGTGTYEQYF. The chain employs TRBV10-2 and TRBJ2-7, with 9 bases matching TRBD1. V was pared by 3 bases and J by 2 bases, with 5 bases of the junction left unmatched. The CDR3 covers 15 residues. Germline V gene data show CDR1 as WSHSY and CDR2 as SAAADI.

The J gene is TRBJ1-4, the V gene TRBV4-1, with D possibly being TRBD1 (5 bases). CDR1 and CDR2 from the germline V gene are MGHRA and YSYEKL. There are 16 residues in the CDR3. V was trimmed by 4 bases and J by 8 bases, leaving 20 bases between them. The CDR3 is CASSLDTGTSTEKLFF. The CDR3 DNA is TGCGCCAGCAGCCTGGATACGGGGACCTCAACCGAAAAACTGTTTTTT.

The rearrangement links TRBV4-2 to TRBJ2-1, with 8 positions matching TRBD2. CDR1 is LGHNA, CDR2 YNFKEQ, per germline. The CDR3 spans 15 residues. Trimming cost V 4 bases and J 3 bases; bases outside gene matches: 5. In DNA, the CDR3 is TGTGCCAGCAGCCTTGGACTAGCCAGCTACAATGAGCAGTTCTTC. Its protein product is CASSLGLASYNEQFF.

The chain employs TRBV7-9 and TRBJ2-7; the D is unclear. The CDR3 is 13 residues long. V gave up 5 bases and J gave up 6 bases, with 14 bases separating them. From germline, CDR1 is SEHNR and CDR2 FQNEAQ (reference sequence). CDR3 nucleotides: TGTGCCAGCAGCCAAGGCCTCGCCGGCGAGCAGTACTTC. Amino acid sequence: CASSQGLAGEQYF.

This clone was seen once. The chain employs TRBV5-4 and TRBJ2-3; no clear D gene. The CDR3 contains 14 residues. Per the germline V gene, CDR1 is SGHNT and CDR2 is YYREEE (reference sequence). Deletions cut 4 bases from V and 4 bases from J, with 13 bases between. This CDR3 reads CASSQGLESDTQYF. The CDR3 DNA reads TGTGCCAGCAGCCAAGGCCTGGAATCAGATACGCAGTATTTT.